These 25 T cell receptor beta chains were sequenced from one sample in a study of blood T cells in healthy people across ages (dated by TCRdb to the mid-2010s). The library relied on 5' RACE. The listed sequencing device is Illumina HiSeq 2500. The second PCR ran for roughly 7 to 12 cycles and used a J-beta primer mix along with a sample-barcoded 5' primer. TCRdb ran its own pipeline on the public reads, namely fastp trimming at Q25 and MiXCR clone calling, and kept in-frame beta chains. One record per CDR3 amino acid sequence lists the most common genes and DNA. The sample yields approximately 1,100,000 distinct CDR3 sequences; less than 50% were counted once. The ten largest clones take up over 15% of the sample. Material for sequencing was blood. The source is a woman aged 60-70 years in good health.

To note about this clonotype: An end of the junction differs from the germline gene, which may be a read error. This chain links TRBV12-3 or TRBV12-4 with TRBJ1-5; D not resolved. This CDR3 comprises 14 residues. This CDR3 is CASSLARLNQPQHF. CDR3 in DNA: TGTGCCAGCAGTCTAGCCAGGCTCAATCAGCCCCAGCATTTT.

This clonotype occurred a few times. The chain uses TRBV10-3 and TRBJ2-1, with 7 bases matching TRBD1. Looked up from germline, CDR1 is ENHRY and CDR2 is SYGVKD. The CDR3 is made up of 16 amino acids. V was pared by 0 bases and J by 1 base, with 3 bases of the junction left unmatched. This CDR3 reads CAISESDRASYNEQFF. CDR3 in DNA: TGTGCCATCAGTGAGTCCGACAGGGCGTCCTACAATGAGCAGTTCTTC.

A note on this clonotype: Being one base from a much bigger clone, this may be a read error. V and J are TRBV10-3 and TRBJ2-7, with D uncertain. The J call is in doubt because the DNA end fits TRBJ2-5 better. CDR1 is ENHRY and CDR2 is SYGVKD in the germline V gene. The CDR3 contains 14 residues. The CDR3: CAISESESSETQYF. The CDR3 nucleotides are TGTGCCATCAGTGAAAGCGAGTCTTCGGAGACCCAGTACTTC.

On this clonotype: A much bigger clone sits one base away, suggesting this may be a read error. The chain carries TRBV7-2 and TRBJ2-3; D unresolved. This CDR3 is built from 14 residues. CDR1 and CDR2 (germline): SGHTA, FQGNSA. Trimming pared 5 bases from V and 1 base from J, leaving 10 bases between. CDR3 DNA sequence: TGTGCCAGCAGCGTCAACAGCCGCACAGATACGCAGTATTTT. Translating gives CASSVNSRTDTQYF.

This clonotype was counted only a few times. This chain links TRBV6-2 or TRBV6-3 with TRBJ2-7, with 7 nucleotides matching TRBD1. The CDR3 is made up of 13 amino acids. Trimming took 5 bases from V and 6 from J; bases not matched to a gene: 7. Germline lookup yields CDR1 MNHEY and CDR2 SVGEGT. The CDR3 loop reads CASSTGTAREQYF. The CDR3 DNA follows: TGTGCCAGCAGTACCGGGACAGCGCGCGAGCAGTACTTC.

This chain joins TRBV20-1 and TRBJ2-7, with 13 positions matching TRBD2. The trim removed 2 bases at V and 7 bases at J, leaving 11 bases unmatched. The germline V gene has CDR1 DFQATT and CDR2 SNEGSKA (reference sequence). The CDR3 has 16 residues. CDR3 sequence: CSARNRLAGGYNEQYF. The DNA for the CDR3 is TGCAGTGCTAGAAACCGACTAGCGGGAGGATACAATGAGCAGTACTTC.

This clonotype was seen a single time. The chain uses TRBV28 and TRBJ2-3; tentative D call: TRBD1 (6 bases). Between the trimmed V and J ends, which lost 2 bases and 10 bases, there was a span of 19 bases. The CDR3 length is 15 residues. Germline CDR1 MDHEN, CDR2 SYDVKM. CDR3 nucleotides: TGTGCCAGCAGTTTAGAGGGGGACCTTGTGGGTGCGCAGTATTTT. Translation gives CASSLEGDLVGAQYF.

This sequence joins TRBV25-1 and TRBJ2-3; D ambiguous. V dropped 6 bases and J dropped 2 bases, with 12 bases sitting between them. The CDR3 sequence is 14 residues long. Germline CDR1 and CDR2: MGHDK and SYGVNS. This CDR3 is CASRPRSYTDTQYF. The CDR3 DNA sequence: TGTGCCAGCAGACCTAGATCTTACACAGATACGCAGTATTTT.

This clonotype has a handful of counts. The chain carries TRBV6-6 and TRBJ2-3; the match to TRBD2 covers 7 bases. Germline loops: CDR1 MNHNY, CDR2 SVGAGI (reference sequence). J lost 1 base, V lost 2 bases, and 3 bases had no gene match. The CDR3 length is 15 residues. CDR3 protein: CASSYGLAGTDTQYF. Written as DNA, the CDR3 is TGTGCCAGCAGTTACGGGCTAGCGGGCACAGATACGCAGTATTTT.

V and J are TRBV2 and TRBJ1-2, with D possibly matching TRBD1 (6 bases). Germline assignment: CDR1 SNHLY and CDR2 FYNNEI. The CDR3 length is 14 residues. Trimming shortened V by 8 bases and J by 8 bases, and 21 bases separated the two germline ends. Written as DNA, the CDR3 is TGTGCCAGCCGACCTCCTATGGGAAGGGGGGGCTACACCTTC. This codes for CASRPPMGRGGYTF.

This chain links TRBV4-1 with TRBJ2-3; possible D gene TRBD2, 5 bases. The CDR3 is made up of 17 amino acids. V was trimmed by 0 bases and J by 0 bases, leaving 13 bases between them. Looked up from germline, CDR1 is MGHRA and CDR2 is YSYEKL. As DNA, the CDR3 is TGCGCCAGCAGCCAAGAAGCAGCGGTCGGGAGCACAGATACGCAGTATTTT. This translates into CASSQEAAVGSTDTQYF.

The V call is TRBV21-1, the J call TRBJ2-3. TRBV21-1 is flagged as a pseudogene. The CDR3 extends over 13 amino acids. Here the CDR3 DNA reads TGTGCCAGCAGCAACGCTAGCGCAGATACGCAGTATTTT. Residues: CASSNASADTQYF.

This clonotype was detected a few times. The V gene is TRBV4-1, the J gene TRBJ2-7; TRBD1 aligns across 10 bases. CDR3 size: 16 residues. V lost 2 bases and J lost 2; bases outside the gene matches: 6. CDR1 is MGHRA, CDR2 YSYEKL, per germline. The CDR3 protein is CASSQRDRGITYEQYF. In DNA form, the CDR3 reads TGCGCCAGCAGCCAACGGGACAGGGGAATAACCTACGAGCAGTACTTC.

V and J are TRBV12-3 or TRBV12-4 and TRBJ2-1; either TRBD1 or TRBD2 may supply D (5 bases each). With the DNA end fitting TRBJ2-7 better, the J assignment may be wrong. The CDR3 is made up of 15 amino acids. CDR3: CASSPADPGNNEQYF. CDR3 nucleotide sequence: TGTGCCAGCAGTCCAGCGGACCCAGGGAACAATGAGCAGTACTTC.

The chain combines TRBV2 with TRBJ1-6, with unresolved D. The CDR3 is made up of 16 amino acids. Germline CDR1 is SNHLY and CDR2 is FYNNEI. V dropped 2 bases and J dropped 3 bases, with 11 bases sitting between them. The CDR3 spells CASSESLDYYNSPLHF. In DNA, the CDR3 is TGTGCCAGCAGTGAAAGTCTGGACTACTATAATTCACCCCTCCACTTT.

This clonotype turned up a few times. This chain joins TRBV27 and TRBJ2-7; the D call may be TRBD1 or TRBD2 (5 bases each). Trimming stripped 8 bases from V and 1 base from J, with 12 bases between. Germline V CDR1 and CDR2: MNHEY, SMNVEV (reference sequence). The CDR3 sequence is 13 residues long. The DNA of the CDR3 is TGTGCCAGCGGGACCGATCATTCCTACGAGCAGTACTTC. It codes for CASGTDHSYEQYF.

The V gene is TRBV12-3 or TRBV12-4, the J gene TRBJ2-4, with 8 bases fitting TRBD1. The junction had 5 bases not matched to a gene; V was cut back by 5 bases and J by 8 bases. There are 13 residues in the CDR3. CDR3 sequence reads: CASSVDREDIQYF. The CDR3 DNA is TGTGCCAGCAGTGTGGACAGGGAGGACATTCAGTACTTC.

This clonotype was detected only a few times. The genes are TRBV20-1 and TRBJ1-6, with 7 bases aligning to TRBD1. Germline values: CDR1 DFQATT, CDR2 SNEGSKA (reference sequence). Unmatched junction bases numbered 8, after V lost 5 bases and J lost 7 bases. This CDR3 region has 14 residues. The CDR3 is CSASDRALNSPLHF. The CDR3 DNA is TGCAGTGCTTCAGACAGGGCCCTCAATTCACCCCTCCACTTT.

V usage is TRBV3-1 and J usage is TRBJ1-1; maybe TRBD1 (5 bases). The CDR3 sequence is 12 residues long. Germline V lookup: CDR1 LGHDT, CDR2 YNNKEL (reference sequence). With 5 bases removed from V and 10 bases from J, the gap between germline ends came to 14 bases. CDR3 loop: CASSSGAFGAFF. The CDR3 DNA is TGTGCCAGCAGCTCTGGGGCCTTTGGAGCTTTCTTT.

This chain joins TRBV6-6 and TRBJ1-5; TRBD1 might be the D (6 bases). The germline V gene has CDR1 MNHNY and CDR2 SVGAGI (reference sequence). V shed 3 bases and J shed 6 bases, with 18 bases lying between them. CDR3 length equals 16 residues. As DNA, the CDR3 is TGTGCCAGCAGTTATTCTCTTGGCAGGGGCGGTCAGCCCCAGCATTTT. It specifies CASSYSLGRGGQPQHF.

This clonotype was seen many times. The CDR3 DNA reads TGCGCCAGCAAGGCGACCCTGAACCAGCCCCAGCATTTT. Protein sequence: CASKATLNQPQHF. V usage is TRBV10-2 and J usage is TRBJ1-5; D uncertain. Germline assignment: CDR1 WSHSY and CDR2 SAAADI. Trimming pared 7 bases from V and 7 bases from J, leaving 14 bases between. The CDR3 sequence is 13 residues long.

The chain couples TRBV6-2 or TRBV6-3 to TRBJ1-1; D ambiguous. This CDR3 region has 13 residues. V was trimmed by 6 bases and J by 1 base, leaving 9 bases between them. From germline, CDR1 is MNHEY and CDR2 SVGEGT. DNA of the CDR3: TGTGCCAGCAGACTCGGGAGGAACACTGAAGCTTTCTTT. It translates to CASRLGRNTEAFF.

The V and J genes are TRBV11-2 and TRBJ1-4; D is undetermined. The CDR3 spans 15 residues. Germline CDR1 and CDR2: SGHAT and FQNNGV. The germline V and J ends were trimmed by 1 base and 8 bases, with 14 bases remaining between them. CDR3 sequence: CASSLVAGRWEKLFF. CDR3 DNA: TGTGCCAGCAGCTTAGTTGCGGGTCGTTGGGAAAAACTGTTTTTT.

The chain has TRBV5-1 and TRBJ2-7; 7 nucleotides align to TRBD2. V lost 1 base, J lost 5 bases, and 6 bases stayed unmatched. This CDR3 comprises 14 residues. The germline gives CDR1 SGHRS, CDR2 YFSETQ. Written as DNA, the CDR3 is TGCGCCAGCAGCTTGCGGGGAGGGAACGACGAGCAGTACTTC. Protein: CASSLRGGNDEQYF.

The rearrangement links TRBV6-1 to TRBJ1-4; 9 bases map to TRBD1. Trimming at V came to 1 base and at J to 8 bases, leaving 11 bases not matched to a gene. The CDR3 has 17 amino acids. From germline, CDR1 is MNHNS and CDR2 SASEGT. The CDR3 region is CASSEVGTGKVAEKLFF. The CDR3 DNA sequence: TGTGCCAGCAGTGAAGTAGGGACAGGGAAAGTTGCCGAAAAACTGTTTTTT.